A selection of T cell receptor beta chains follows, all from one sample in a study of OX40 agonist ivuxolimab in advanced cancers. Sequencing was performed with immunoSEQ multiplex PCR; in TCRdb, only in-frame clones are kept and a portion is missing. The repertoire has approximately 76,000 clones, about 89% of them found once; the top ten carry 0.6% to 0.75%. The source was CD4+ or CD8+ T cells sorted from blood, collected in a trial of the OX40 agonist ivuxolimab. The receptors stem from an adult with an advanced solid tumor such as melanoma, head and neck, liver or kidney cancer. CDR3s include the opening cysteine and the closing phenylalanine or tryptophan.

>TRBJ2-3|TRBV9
CASSVDLSTDTQYF
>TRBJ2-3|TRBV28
CASTPGRGGLTDTQYF
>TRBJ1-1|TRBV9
CASSFAPGQNTEAFF
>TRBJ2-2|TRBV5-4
CASSPRGQNTGELFF
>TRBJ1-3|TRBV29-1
CSVVRDSSGNTIYF
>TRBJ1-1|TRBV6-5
CASSQMQGLGTEAFF
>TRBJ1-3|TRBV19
CASLGNTIYF
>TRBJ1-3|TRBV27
CASRPLGRAGNTIYF
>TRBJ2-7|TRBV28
CASSLRPRTANYEQYF
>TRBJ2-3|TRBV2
CASSAQGLPPSF
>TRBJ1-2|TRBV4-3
CASSLELGSGGTNYGYTF
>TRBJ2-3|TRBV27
CASSSTDTQYF
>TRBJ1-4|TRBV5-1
CASSRRTGFSEKLFF
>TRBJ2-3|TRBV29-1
CSVVIGGTDTQYF
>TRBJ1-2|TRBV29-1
CSVEDRADYGYTF
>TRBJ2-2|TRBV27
CASLQGANTGELFF
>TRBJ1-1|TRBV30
CAWRDGALNTEAFF
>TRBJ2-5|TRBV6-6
CASSDRGLETQYF
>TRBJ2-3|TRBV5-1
CASSLRTGTSGTDTQYF
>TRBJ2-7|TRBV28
CASGLRQNYEQYF
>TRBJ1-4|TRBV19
CASSRSGRRRTNEKLFF
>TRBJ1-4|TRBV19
CASGPGKLFF
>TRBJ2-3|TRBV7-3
CASSLRPSTDTQYF
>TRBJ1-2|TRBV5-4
CASSPPLGTDYGYTF
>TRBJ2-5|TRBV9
CASSRESGGLQETQYF
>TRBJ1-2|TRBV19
CASSMGGVYGYTF
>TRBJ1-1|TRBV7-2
CASSGKDIMNTEAFF
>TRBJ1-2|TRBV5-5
CASSLVPGGGYGYTF
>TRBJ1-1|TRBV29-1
CSVEDGGRTEAFF
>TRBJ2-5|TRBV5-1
CASTAEGTAKETQYF
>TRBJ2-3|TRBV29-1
CSVPTSGNTDTQYF
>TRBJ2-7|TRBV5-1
CASSFGTLPDYEQYF
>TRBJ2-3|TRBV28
CASSPLGGSLSTDTQYF
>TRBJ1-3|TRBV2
CASSEGTDTIYF
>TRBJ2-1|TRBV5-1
CASSLLAGGSSYNEQFF
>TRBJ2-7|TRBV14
CASSQTRASEQYF
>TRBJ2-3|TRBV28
CASLKGGRSTDTQYF
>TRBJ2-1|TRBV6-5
CASSYGLAGNEQFF
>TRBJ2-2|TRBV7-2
CARFDSGELFF
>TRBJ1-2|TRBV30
CAWITGANYGYTF
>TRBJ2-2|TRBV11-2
CASSFGLAVYTGELFF
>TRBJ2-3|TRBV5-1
CASSSGQEAQYF
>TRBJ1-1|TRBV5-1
CASSRGQGAEVNTEAFF
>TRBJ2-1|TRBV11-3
CASSLPRKSSYNEQFF
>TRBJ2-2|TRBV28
CASSSSGQPGGELFF
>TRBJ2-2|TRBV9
CASSAGALTGELFF
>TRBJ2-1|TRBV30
CAWRDSGNEQFF
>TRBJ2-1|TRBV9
CASSSVKGARQNNEQFF
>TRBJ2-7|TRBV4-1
CASSQRRGAQDYEQYF
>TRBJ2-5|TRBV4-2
CASSLRPPGLAGGGETQYF
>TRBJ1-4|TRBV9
CASSAAPTNEKLFF
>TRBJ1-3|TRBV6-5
CASSYGGLGNTIYF
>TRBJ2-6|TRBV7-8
CASSLQGAGANVLTF
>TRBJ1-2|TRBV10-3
CAISERDDGYTF
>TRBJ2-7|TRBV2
CASKVQGIYEQYF